Shown below are 3 T cell receptor beta chains from a single sample sequenced in a study of TIL therapy for anti-PD-1-resistant metastatic lung cancer. Sequencing used immunoSEQ v3. Generated by immunoSEQ multiplex PCR, the TCRdb table keeps only in-frame clones and is missing some. The table includes 55,000 to 70,000 clones, around 90% detected once. Documented time point: pre-treatment sample, taken before nivolumab and TIL therapy. The specimen comprised blood, sampled at baseline. The receptor set was obtained from a person between 25 and 80 years old with non-small cell lung cancer.

V gene TRBV4-2 combines with J gene TRBJ2-7, with unresolved D. Germline CDR1 LGHNA, CDR2 YNFKEQ. The CDR3 contains 13 residues. Trimming shortened V by 1 base and J by 0 bases, and 4 bases separated the two germline ends. The CDR3 loop reads CASSQGNSYEQYF. CDR3 in DNA: TGTGCCAGCAGCCAAGGCAACTCCTACGAGCAGTACTTC.

This chain uses TRBV20-1 with TRBJ1-5, with no clear D. Trimming removed 3 bases at V and 2 bases at J, with 11 bases between. This CDR3 has 14 residues. Germline values: CDR1 DFQATT, CDR2 SNEGSKA (reference sequence). CDR3 nucleotides: TGCAGTGCTAGTGACCTTGGTGGCAATCAGCCCCAGCATTTT. It is translated as CSASDLGGNQPQHF.

The gene calls are TRBV19 and TRBJ2-3; D uncertain. V was pared by 7 bases and J by 3 bases, with 14 bases between. CDR3 length: 14 amino acids. Looked up from germline, CDR1 is LNHDA and CDR2 is SQIVND (reference sequence). The CDR3 coding sequence is TGTGCCAGTACAAGAGCGATTGGGACAGATACGCAGTATTTT. As protein: CASTRAIGTDTQYF.